A single sample is the source of the 29 T cell receptor beta chains below, sequenced in a study of control samples from healthy donors and cancer patients. TCRdb keeps only in-frame clones here, not all; method: immunoSEQ multiplex PCR. The profile shows about 120,000 clones, 85% to 95% of them singletons. Sequencing was carried out using PBMCs. All receptors derive from an elderly man with head and neck cancer.

This clone occurred a few times. The chain couples TRBV5-1 to TRBJ2-3; 9 bases line up with TRBD1. V lost 4 bases and J lost 2; bases outside the gene matches: 5. The CDR3 runs to 15 residues. Germline assignment: CDR1 SGHRS and CDR2 YFSETQ. The CDR3 loop is CASSQGQGFTDTQYF. As DNA, the CDR3 is TGCGCCAGCAGCCAGGGACAGGGCTTCACAGATACGCAGTATTTT.

This rearrangement joins TRBV18 to TRBJ1-6, with D perhaps matching TRBD1 (5 bases). The CDR3 is 15 amino acids. V was clipped by 3 bases and J by 7 bases, with 13 bases between them. The germline CDR1 and CDR2 sequences are KGHSH and LQKENI. The DNA for the CDR3 is TGTGCCAGCTCACCTACCGGGACGGGGAATTCACCCCTCCACTTT. Translating gives CASSPTGTGNSPLHF. The full variable domain, with the rest looked up from reference TRBV18 and TRBJ1-6, is NAGVMQNPRHLVRRRGQEARLRCSPMKGHSHVYWYRQLPEEGLKFMVYLQKENIIDESGMPKERFSAEFPKEGPSILRIQQVVRGDSAAYFCASSPTGTGNSPLHFGNGTRLTVT.

The chain combines TRBV10-1 with TRBJ2-1, with TRBD1 as a possible D gene (6 bases). CDR1 is WNHNN and CDR2 is SYGVQD in the germline V gene (reference sequence). The CDR3 is made up of 13 amino acids. The germline V and J ends were trimmed by 5 bases and 4 bases, with 9 bases remaining between them. CDR3 DNA: TGCGCCAGCAGTATAGACAGGTACAATGAGCAGTTCTTC. Amino acid sequence: CASSIDRYNEQFF.

The V call is TRBV10-3, the J call TRBJ1-5; D is uncertain. The CDR3 is made up of 18 amino acids. The germline gives CDR1 ENHRY, CDR2 SYGVKD. Deletions cut 0 bases from V and 0 bases from J, with 15 bases between. CDR3 region: CAISESWVGEYSNQPQHF. For the CDR3, the DNA is TGTGCCATCAGTGAGTCGTGGGTAGGAGAATATAGCAATCAGCCCCAGCATTTT.

The V call is TRBV27, the J call TRBJ2-2, with D possibly called TRBD1 or TRBD2 (6 bases each). The CDR3 runs 14 residues. V was pared by 6 bases and J by 4 bases, with 12 bases between. The germline V gene encodes CDR1 MNHEY and CDR2 SMNVEV (reference sequence). The CDR3 is CASRSGAATGELFF. The CDR3 DNA sequence: TGTGCCAGCAGATCGGGGGCGGCCACCGGGGAGCTGTTTTTT.

V and J are TRBV4-3 and TRBJ1-5; D is unclear. Trimming cost V 0 bases and J 3 bases, with 9 bases left between them. This CDR3 is built from 15 residues. The germline V gene encodes CDR1 LGHNA and CDR2 YSLEER. The CDR3 sequence is CASSQELGNNQPQHF. The CDR3 DNA reads as TGCGCCAGCAGCCAAGAATTGGGTAACAATCAGCCCCAGCATTTT.

The chain has TRBV7-2 and TRBJ2-5; 10 bases map to TRBD2. In germline, CDR1 is SGHTA, CDR2 FQGNSA. V lost 6 bases to trimming and J lost 1 base; unmatched junction nucleotides: 14. The CDR3 has 18 amino acids. The CDR3 here is CASRPPASGGRIQETQYF. CDR3 DNA sequence: TGTGCCAGCAGGCCCCCGGCTAGCGGGGGCAGAATCCAAGAGACCCAGTACTTC. The full variable domain, with the rest looked up from reference TRBV7-2 and TRBJ2-5, is GAGVSQSPSNKVTEKGKDVELRCDPISGHTALYWYRQSLGQGLEFLIYFQGNSAPDKSGLPSDRFSAERTGGSVSTLTIQRTQQEDSAVYLCASRPPASGGRIQETQYFGPGTRLLVL.

The CDR3 DNA reads TGTGCCAGCGGGGGCGGGAACACCGGGGAGCTGTTTTTT. Translated: CASGGGNTGELFF. The chain links TRBV25-1 to TRBJ2-2; perhaps TRBD1 as D (6 bases). Germline-derived CDR1 and CDR2 are MGHDK and SYGVNS. Trimming took 8 bases from V and 1 from J, leaving 8 bases between them. The CDR3 consists of 13 residues. Filled out from reference TRBV25-1 and TRBJ2-2, the complete variable domain reads EADIYQTPRYLVIGTGKKITLECSQTMGHDKMYWYQQDPGMELHLIHYSYGVNSTEKGDLSSESTVSRIRTEHFPLTLESARPSHTSQYLCASGGGNTGELFFGEGSRLTVL.

This chain links TRBV5-1 with TRBJ2-7; 9 bases are a match to TRBD1. Germline CDR1 and CDR2: SGHRS and YFSETQ. The V gene end was trimmed by 4 bases and the J gene end by 1 base; junction bases not matched to a gene: 6. CDR3 length equals 15 residues. CDR3 sequence reads: CASSRGQGRSYEQYF. CDR3 nucleotide sequence: TGCGCCAGCAGCCGGGGACAGGGAAGATCCTACGAGCAGTACTTC.

The rearrangement uses TRBV6-6 and TRBJ2-3; D is possibly TRBD2 (5 bases). The CDR3 consists of 12 residues. V was trimmed by 5 bases and J by 6 bases, leaving 9 bases between them. Looked up from germline, CDR1 is MNHNY and CDR2 is SVGAGI (reference sequence). The CDR3 is CASSPPGDTQYF. CDR3 nucleotides: TGTGCCAGCAGTCCCCCGGGGGATACGCAGTATTTT.

This clone was observed a single time. The chain links TRBV10-3 to TRBJ2-1; D uncertain. The CDR3 consists of 12 residues. Between the trimmed V and J ends, which lost 7 bases and 8 bases, there was a span of 12 bases. CDR1 and CDR2 from the germline V gene are ENHRY and SYGVKD. The CDR3 reads CAITSSSYEQFF. The DNA for the CDR3 is TGTGCCATCACCAGCAGTTCTTATGAGCAGTTCTTC.

The rearrangement links TRBV2 to TRBJ2-4; D is unresolved. This CDR3 comprises 15 residues. From germline, CDR1 is SNHLY and CDR2 FYNNEI. Trimming pared 2 bases from V and 1 base from J, leaving 9 bases between. The CDR3 reads CASSERVGAKNIQYF. The CDR3 DNA reads as TGTGCCAGCAGTGAAAGGGTGGGGGCCAAAAACATTCAGTACTTC.

The rearrangement links TRBV19 to TRBJ1-5; D remains ambiguous. V lost 5 bases to trimming and J lost 3 bases, with 8 bases between them. This CDR3 comprises 13 residues. Germline V gene data show CDR1 as LNHDA and CDR2 as SQIVND (reference sequence). The CDR3 sequence is CASSRWVNQPQHF. The CDR3 coding sequence is TGTGCCAGTAGTCGGTGGGTCAATCAGCCCCAGCATTTT.

This rearrangement joins TRBV7-2 to TRBJ2-3, with TRBD2 matching 7 bases. Looked up from germline, CDR1 is SGHTA and CDR2 is FQGNSA. The CDR3 sequence is 18 residues long. V was clipped by 2 bases and J by 5 bases; unmatched bases: 16. The CDR3, as DNA: TGTGCCAGCAGCTTATATTATGGGAGGGCGGGAGAAGTAGATACGCAGTATTTT. It specifies CASSLYYGRAGEVDTQYF.

To note about this clone: One end of the junction varies from germline; a read error may be responsible. The chain links TRBV5-4 to TRBJ2-7; TRBD1 might be the D (6 bases). CDR1 and CDR2 (germline): SGHNT, YYREEE (reference sequence). This CDR3 has 16 residues. The CDR3 DNA is TGTACCAGCAGCTTTTCGGTTGGACAGACCACCTACGAGCAGTACTTC. Its protein is CTSSFSVGQTTYEQYF. The full variable domain, with the rest looked up from reference TRBV5-4 and TRBJ2-7, is ETGVTQSPTHLIKTRGQQVTLRCSSQSGHNTVSWYQQALGQGPQFIFQYYREEENGRGNFPPRFSGLQFPNYSSELNVNALELDDSALYLCTSSFSVGQTTYEQYFGPGTRLTVT.

The chain recombines TRBV7-2 with TRBJ2-2, with TRBD2 matching 12 bases. Unmatched junction bases numbered 3, after V lost 5 bases and J lost 5 bases. This CDR3 contains 15 residues. The germline gives CDR1 SGHTA, CDR2 FQGNSA. The CDR3 protein is CASSELAGGTGELFF. As DNA, the CDR3 is TGTGCCAGCAGCGAACTAGCGGGAGGAACCGGGGAGCTGTTTTTT.

This chain uses TRBV7-9 with TRBJ1-2; 10 positions match TRBD1. Trimming removed 3 bases from V and 8 bases from J; junction bases left unmatched: 3. Germline CDR1 is SEHNR and CDR2 is FQNEAQ (reference sequence). CDR3 length: 13 amino acids. CDR3 DNA: TGTGCCAGCAGCTTGGGACAGGGGAGCGGCTACACCTTC. It codes for CASSLGQGSGYTF.

In its sample, this clone was seen once. The chain recombines TRBV6-2 or TRBV6-3 with TRBJ1-2; D is possibly TRBD1 (5 bases). The CDR3 runs to 12 residues. Trimming cost V 6 bases and J 8 bases, with 13 bases left between them. Per germline, CDR1 MNHEY and CDR2 SVGEGT. The CDR3 coding sequence is TGTGCCAGCAGCTGGGGGTCGAGAGGCTACACCTTC. This codes for CASSWGSRGYTF.

Details on this clone: The junction departs from germline at one end; a sequencing error may be responsible. V gene TRBV27 combines with J gene TRBJ1-1; no firm D call. The germline gives CDR1 MNHEY, CDR2 SMNVEV (reference sequence). The CDR3 consists of 15 residues. CDR3 nucleotide sequence: TGTGCCAGCAGTCTATCAACAGTCGTGAACACTGAAGCTTTCTTT. It codes for CASSLSTVVNTEAFF.

The chain recombines TRBV5-8 with TRBJ1-5; D perhaps matches TRBD1 (5 bases). Germline values: CDR1 SGHTS, CDR2 YDEGEE. The V end lost 2 bases, the J end lost 7 bases, and 10 bases lay between the germline ends. CDR3 size: 13 residues. CDR3: CASSFQGNQPQHF. CDR3 nucleotides: TGTGCCAGCAGCTTTCAGGGAAACCAGCCCCAGCATTTT. The variable domain in full, completed from reference TRBV5-8 and TRBJ1-5, reads EAGVTQSPTHLIKTRGQQATLRCSPISGHTSVYWYQQALGLGLQFLLWYDEGEERNRGNFPPRFSGRQFPNYSSELNVNALELEDSALYLCASSFQGNQPQHFGDGTRLSIL.

J is TRBJ2-7 and V is TRBV5-5, with 9 bases identical to TRBD1. CDR1 and CDR2 from the germline V gene are SGHKS and YYEKEE (reference sequence). V lost 4 bases and J lost 3; bases outside the gene matches: 11. This CDR3 region has 16 residues. The CDR3 DNA sequence: TGTGCCAGCAGCCACCGGGACAGGGTTGGGATCTACGAGCAGTACTTC. It codes for CASSHRDRVGIYEQYF.

The chain is built from TRBV11-2 and TRBJ1-2, with 7 bases lining up with TRBD1. In germline, CDR1 is SGHAT, CDR2 FQNNGV. The CDR3 is 14 residues long. Trimming removed 6 bases from V and 7 bases from J; junction bases left unmatched: 11. This chain's CDR3 is CASSPLDRASGYTF. The DNA of the CDR3 is TGTGCCAGCAGTCCCCTCGACAGGGCCTCTGGCTACACCTTC.

In DNA form, the CDR3 reads TGTGCCAGCAGTTTTAAGGCGGACTGGGAACTGTTTTTT. Translated, it gives CASSFKADWELFF. The rearrangement links TRBV27 to TRBJ1-4, with D unclear. This CDR3 spans 13 amino acids. Germline V lookup: CDR1 MNHEY, CDR2 SMNVEV (reference sequence). The V and J ends lost 3 bases and 12 bases respectively, with 14 bases between them. Looking up the rest from reference TRBV27 and TRBJ1-4 gives the full variable domain: EAQVTQNPRYLITVTGKKLTVTCSQNMNHEYMSWYRQDPGLGLRQIYYSMNVEVTDKGDVPEGYKVSRKEKRNFPLILESPSPNQTSLYFCASSFKADWELFFGSGTQLSVL.

The gene calls are TRBV7-2 and TRBJ2-7; a weak D match, TRBD2 (6 bases). V was shortened by 1 base and J by 0 bases, with 7 bases between the two germline ends. The CDR3 is 14 amino acids. The germline V gene has CDR1 SGHTA and CDR2 FQGNSA. Here the CDR3 DNA reads TGTGCCAGCAGCTTAGGCGGGATCTCCTACGAGCAGTACTTC. Its protein product is CASSLGGISYEQYF.

This clone was seen a single time. J is TRBJ2-7 and V is TRBV19, with 12 bases lining up with TRBD2. Trimming cost V 6 bases and J 7 bases; bases outside gene matches: 7. This CDR3 is built from 14 residues. CDR1 is LNHDA and CDR2 is SQIVND in the germline V gene (reference sequence). The CDR3 coding sequence is TGTGCCAGTAGGTCTAGCGGGAGGGCCAGGGAGCAGTACTTC. This sequence encodes CASRSSGRAREQYF.

This chain joins TRBV11-2 and TRBJ1-2; possibly TRBD1 for D (5 bases). CDR3 length: 14 amino acids. Germline V CDR1 and CDR2: SGHAT, FQNNGV. V lost 2 bases and J lost 5, with 12 bases in between. The CDR3 DNA reads as TGTGCCAGCAGCTTATCCCCAGGGTCTTATGGCTACACCTTC. This codes for CASSLSPGSYGYTF.

The V gene is TRBV7-2, the J gene TRBJ2-2; D is uncertain. CDR3 length equals 13 residues. The V and J ends lost 2 bases and 8 bases respectively, with 9 bases between them. Germline V CDR1 and CDR2: SGHTA, FQGNSA. CDR3 residues: CASSLKRAGELFF. The CDR3 DNA follows: TGTGCCAGCAGCTTAAAAAGGGCAGGGGAGCTGTTTTTT.

V is TRBV27 and J is TRBJ1-4, with D perhaps matching TRBD1 (5 bases). CDR3 size: 15 residues. Germline V CDR1 and CDR2: MNHEY, SMNVEV (reference sequence). Trimming cost V 4 bases and J 3 bases, with 12 bases left between them. CDR3 loop: CASSSRQIPNEKLFF. In DNA form, the CDR3 reads TGTGCCAGCAGTTCCCGACAGATACCTAATGAAAAACTGTTTTTT.

V and J are TRBV5-1 and TRBJ2-7; D perhaps matches TRBD2 (5 bases). Germline V CDR1 and CDR2: SGHRS, YFSETQ. V was pared by 0 bases and J by 7 bases, with 11 bases between. There are 13 residues in the CDR3. The CDR3 DNA follows: TGCGCCAGCAGCTTGGGTGGCCGGGGAGAGCAGTACTTC. Amino acid sequence: CASSLGGRGEQYF.